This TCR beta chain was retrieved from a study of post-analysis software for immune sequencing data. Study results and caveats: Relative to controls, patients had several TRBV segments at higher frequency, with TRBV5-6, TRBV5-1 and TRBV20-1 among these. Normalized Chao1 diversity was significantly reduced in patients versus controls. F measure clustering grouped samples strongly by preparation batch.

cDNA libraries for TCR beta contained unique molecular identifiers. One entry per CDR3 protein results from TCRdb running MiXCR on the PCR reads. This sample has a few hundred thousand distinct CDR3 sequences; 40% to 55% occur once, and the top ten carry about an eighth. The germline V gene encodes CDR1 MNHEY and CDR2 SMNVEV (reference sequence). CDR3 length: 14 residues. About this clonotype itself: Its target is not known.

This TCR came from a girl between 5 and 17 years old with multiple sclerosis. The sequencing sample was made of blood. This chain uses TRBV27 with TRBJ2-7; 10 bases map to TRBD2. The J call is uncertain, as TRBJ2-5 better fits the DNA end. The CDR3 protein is CASPSGRVIGTQYF. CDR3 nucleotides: TGTGCCAGTCCAAGCGGGAGGGTTATAGGGACCCAGTACTTC.